The rows below give T cell receptor beta chains drawn from one sample of a study of CD8+CD57+ T cells in acquired aplastic anemia. TCRdb ran MiXCR on the reads and lists one entry per CDR3 protein. This table has some 120,000 distinct CDR3 sequences, around 50% appearing once. The source material was sorted CD4+, CD8+, or CD8+CD57+ T cells (not recorded which) from PBMCs. The receptors were gathered from a human donor in good health, serving as a control. CDR3s include the opening cysteine and the closing phenylalanine or tryptophan. Each record gives: J gene, clone size, D gene, V gene, CDR3 length, CDR3 DNA, CDR3 protein. The D gene is left open where the match is weak. Not every row has a clone size; where given, it reads once, few, many or a size class.

>TRBJ1-2|NA|NA|TRBV5-1|16
TGCGCCAGCAGCTCTGGGGCAGGTGATTTACTCTATGGCTACACCTTC
CASSSGAGDLLYGYTF
>TRBJ2-7|NA|TRBD1|TRBV19|12
TGTGCCAGTGGGACAGGGACCTACGAGCAGTACTTC
CASGTGTYEQYF
>TRBJ1-2|NA|TRBD1|TRBV20-1|13
TGCAGTGCTAGAGTGGGACAGGGTTATGGCTACACCTTC
CSARVGQGYGYTF
>TRBJ1-6|NA|NA|TRBV10-2|15
TGCGCCAGCAGTGGAGGGGACGGCTATAATTCACCCCTCCACTTT
CASSGGDGYNSPLHF
>TRBJ1-1|many|NA|TRBV7-2|15
TGTGCCAGCAGCATCTCCCGGGACGCTTGGCGAACAGCTTTCTTT
CASSISRDAWRTAFF
>TRBJ1-4|NA|TRBD1|TRBV10-3|15
TGTGCCATCAGGAAAGGGGGCGGATCTAATGAAAAACTGTTTTTT
CAIRKGGGSNEKLFF
>TRBJ1-4|NA|NA|TRBV20-1|14
TGCAGTGCTGTTCGAGGGGGAACTAATGAAAAACTGTTTTTT
CSAVRGGTNEKLFF
>TRBJ1-6|NA|NA|TRBV19|14
TGTGCCAGTAGTATGAGACCGGGGGATTCACCCCTCCACTTT
CASSMRPGDSPLHF
>TRBJ2-7|NA|NA|TRBV12-3/TRBV12-4|16
TGTGCCAGCAGCCCAACGAGCGGGACACGCTCCTACGAGCAGTACTTC
CASSPTSGTRSYEQYF
>TRBJ2-7|once|NA|TRBV29-1|13
TGCAGCGTCGGCGAACTCCCGAACTACGAGCAGTACTTC
CSVGELPNYEQYF
>TRBJ1-5|many|NA|TRBV5-5|14
TGTGCCAGCAGCTTTAAAGGTAGCAATCAGCCCCAGCATTTT
CASSFKGSNQPQHF
>TRBJ1-6|NA|NA|TRBV12-3/TRBV12-4|14
TGTGCCAGCAGTTACGGTCCCCAAGGGTCACCCCTCCACTTT
CASSYGPQGSPLHF
>TRBJ1-4|NA|NA|TRBV19|14
TGTGCCAGTAGTATGAGCGACAGGAATGAAAAACTGTTTTTT
CASSMSDRNEKLFF
>TRBJ1-6|NA|NA|TRBV7-3|13
TGTGCCAGCAGCTCAACCGGGGAAGGTCCCCTCCACTTT
CASSSTGEGPLHF
>TRBJ2-1|many|NA|TRBV18|13
TGTGCCAGCTCTTCTCCCTCCTACAATGAGCAGTTCTTC
CASSSPSYNEQFF
>TRBJ2-5|many|TRBD2|TRBV20-1|13
TGCAGTGCTAGGACTAGCGGGGAATGGGCCCAGTACTTC
CSARTSGEWAQYF
>TRBJ1-1|NA|NA|TRBV2|12
TGTGCCAGCAGACAGAGGAACACTGAAGCTTTCTTT
CASRQRNTEAFF
>TRBJ2-7|NA|NA|TRBV2|14
TGTGCCAGCAGTGTTAGTCCGCTCTTTTACGAGCAGTACTTC
CASSVSPLFYEQYF
>TRBJ2-7|NA|TRBD1|TRBV15|15
TGTGCCACCAGCAGCTTGGGACAGGAAGGCTACGAGCAGTACTTC
CATSSLGQEGYEQYF
>TRBJ2-5|NA|TRBD2|TRBV25-1|16
TGTGCCAGCAGTTCGACTAGCGGGGGTATTCAAGAGACCCAGTACTTC
CASSSTSGGIQETQYF
>TRBJ2-1|NA|NA|TRBV29-1|12
TGCAGCGTTGTAAAGGGGATCGATGAGCAGTTCTTC
CSVVKGIDEQFF
>TRBJ1-3|many|TRBD1|TRBV3-1|15
TGTGCCAGCAGCCAAGGGTGGGGGACAGCCTTCACCATATATTTT
CASSQGWGTAFTIYF
>TRBJ1-2|many|NA|TRBV12-3/TRBV12-4|12
TGTGCCAGCACCGAGGGCAGGGGTGGCTACACCTTC
CASTEGRGGYTF
>TRBJ1-2|many|TRBD1|TRBV6-1|14
TGTGCCAGCAGTGGACAGGGGCTCGGCTATGGCTACACCTTC
CASSGQGLGYGYTF
>TRBJ1-5|many|NA|TRBV6-1|14
TGTGCCAGCAGCTTACACACGAGCAATCAGCCCCAGCATTTT
CASSLHTSNQPQHF
>TRBJ2-1|many|NA|TRBV2|15
TGTGCCAGCAGTGAAGCGCGGACGGGTCGTAATGAGCAGTTCTTC
CASSEARTGRNEQFF